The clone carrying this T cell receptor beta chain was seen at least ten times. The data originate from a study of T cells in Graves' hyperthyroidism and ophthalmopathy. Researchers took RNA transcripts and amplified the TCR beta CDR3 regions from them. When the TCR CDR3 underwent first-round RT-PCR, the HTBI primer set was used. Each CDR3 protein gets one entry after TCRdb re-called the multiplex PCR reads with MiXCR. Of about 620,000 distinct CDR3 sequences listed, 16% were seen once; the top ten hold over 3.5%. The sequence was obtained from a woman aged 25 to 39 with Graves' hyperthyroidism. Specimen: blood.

The CDR3 sequence: CASSYSGTGGGYEQYF. CDR3 nucleotide sequence: TGTGCCAGCAGTTATTCCGGGACAGGGGGCGGGTACGAGCAGTACTTC. The chain carries TRBV6-1 and TRBJ2-7; 12 bases align to TRBD1. The CDR3 totals 16 residues. The germline V gene has CDR1 MNHNS and CDR2 SASEGT. After removal of 5 bases from V and 4 bases from J, the junction contained 9 bases not matched to a gene.